This TCR beta chain comes out of a study of blood T cell repertoires in COVID-19 (dated by TCRdb to between 2020 and 2021). Describing the broader study: The collaborator samples originated in the United States, Italy and Spain and spanned the acute and convalescent phases of COVID-19. The samples were drawn from the first 160 participants of the ongoing ImmuneRACE study and from some 1,300 subjects provided by 6 global collaborators. Subjects who had been exposed to COVID-19, were actively infected with it, or had recovered from it provided the deeply sampled blood TCRbeta repertoires that made up the dataset. A freely available public database, intended as a resource for researchers studying the immune response to SARS-CoV-2, is where the repertoires were released. The prospective study material was composed of cDNA or gDNA derived from T cells, B-cell-depleted T cells, or PBMCs. The sample metadata nearly always contained a de-identified subject ID, COVID-19 status, age in years and sex. HLA class I and class II types, where available, came from metadata supplied by the sample provider rather than from assay-based typing. Summary of the overall study and its limitations: The quantity of clinical and demographic metadata differed by source and by participant and was supplied without curation.

CDR1 and CDR2 were assigned from the germline V gene as SGHDN and FVKESK. The CDR3 runs 13 residues from the cysteine to the phenylalanine. Only the CDR3 region is kept as DNA, spanning 39 bases read in frame from base 1. V is cut by 4 bases and J by 13 bases, and the space between the germline ends is 14 bases. This clone was seen a single time. The clone's antigen remains unknown. No base quality information exists; no much larger clone differs at one position. One collaborating source in Seattle enrolled patients during active infection and followed them longitudinally through the course of disease. Whole blood was collected in K2EDTA tubes by collaborating institutions according to the institutions' own protocols. For TCRbeta analysis, collaborators shipped samples in one of three forms: frozen whole blood, isolated PBMCs, or DNA extracted from either of those sample types. TCRbeta CDR3 regions were amplified from genomic DNA by means of the immunoSEQ Assay, a bias-controlled multiplex PCR. As for the authors' bioinformatics: The number of nucleated cells in each sample was estimated by amplification of reference gene primers within the assay. To quantify the absolute abundance of each unique TCRbeta CDR3 rearrangement, sequence reads were collapsed and filtered. For each sample, productive Simpson clonality was calculated as the square root of Simpson's diversity index across productive rearrangements. TCRdb carries this immuneACCESS record with in-frame sequences only. Its versions omit some clonotypes, under half of them owing to an unresolved V gene in the studies checked, with the rest unexplained. That table is the source of V, J and clone size, and D and trimming were worked out from the DNA. For this sample there are under 200,000 clones; 80% to 90% appear just once. Clones ranked in the top ten supply approximately 11% of the sample.

Sequenced input: peripheral blood. The rearranged segments are TRBV14 and TRBJ1-6, with no confidently assigned D gene. This TCR was recovered from a woman aged 55 to 70 with COVID-19, enrolled during active disease. In nucleotides, the sequence is TGTGCCAGCAGCCTCGCCGGGGTGTGGCCCCTCCACTTT. It translates to CASSLAGVWPLHF.